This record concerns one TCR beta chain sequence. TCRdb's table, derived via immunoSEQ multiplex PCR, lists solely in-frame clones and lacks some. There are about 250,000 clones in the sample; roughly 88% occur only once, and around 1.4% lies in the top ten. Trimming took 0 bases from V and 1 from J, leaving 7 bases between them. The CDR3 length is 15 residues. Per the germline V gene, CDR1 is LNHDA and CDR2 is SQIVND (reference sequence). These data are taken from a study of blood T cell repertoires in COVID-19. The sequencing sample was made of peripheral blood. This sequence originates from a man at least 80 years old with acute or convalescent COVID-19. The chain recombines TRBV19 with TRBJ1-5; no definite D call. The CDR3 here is CASSIEERSNQPQHF. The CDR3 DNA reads TGTGCCAGTAGTATAGAAGAGAGAAGCAATCAGCCCCAGCATTTT.